One sample yielded the 8 T cell receptor beta chains listed below, sequenced in a study of T cells after yellow fever vaccination. TCRdb reprocessed the 5' RACE reads with MiXCR, giving one entry per CDR3 protein. In the table there are approximately 300,000 distinct CDR3 sequences, over 10% of which are singletons. This material consisted of CD4+ T cells sorted from PBMCs, taken 45 days after the yellow fever booster vaccination. These receptors originate from a man aged 30 to 45 who received the YFV17D yellow fever vaccine.

This clonotype appeared a few times. This chain links TRBV5-1 with TRBJ2-1; TRBD1 is a possible D gene (6 bases). Trimming removed 2 bases at V and 2 bases at J, with 11 bases between. The CDR3 runs to 15 residues. Germline V gene data show CDR1 as SGHRS and CDR2 as YFSETQ. CDR3 nucleotides: TGCGCCAGCAGCTTTTTACAGGGACCCTACAATGAGCAGTTCTTC. Protein product: CASSFLQGPYNEQFF.

J is TRBJ2-7 and V is TRBV7-9; D remains ambiguous. The CDR3 runs 11 residues. The germline V gene encodes CDR1 SEHNR and CDR2 FQNEAQ (reference sequence). V shed 3 bases and J shed 5 bases, with 5 bases lying between them. For the CDR3, the DNA is TGTGCCAGCAGCTTGGAAAACGAGCAGTACTTC. Translated, it gives CASSLENEQYF.

The chain joins TRBV25-1 to TRBJ2-7, with 9 bases fitting TRBD1. V was clipped by 3 bases and J by 4 bases; unmatched bases: 10. Germline CDR1 is MGHDK and CDR2 is SYGVNS. This CDR3 region has 16 residues. The CDR3 DNA follows: TGTGCCAGCAGTGATCTTACACAGGGGGCGCGATACGAGCAGTACTTC. It codes for CASSDLTQGARYEQYF.

Points on this clonotype: Germline is not matched at one junction end, which may reflect a read error. The V gene is TRBV12-3 or TRBV12-4, the J gene TRBJ2-2; possible D gene TRBD2, 5 bases. The CDR3 is made up of 13 amino acids. Here the CDR3 reads CASNPGNTEELFF. The DNA for the CDR3 is TGTGCCAGCAATCCGGGGAACACCGAGGAGCTGTTTTTT.

This chain connects TRBV6-5 to TRBJ2-5; 9 bases are shared with TRBD1. The CDR3 is 15 residues long. Germline assignment: CDR1 MNHEY and CDR2 SVGAGI. With V trimmed by 4 bases and J by 5 bases, 8 bases remained unmatched. The CDR3 DNA sequence: TGTGCCAGCAGTTTGGGACAGGGAGTTTGGGAGACCCAGTACTTC. It specifies CASSLGQGVWETQYF.

This rearrangement joins TRBV2 to TRBJ2-7; no clear D gene. Trimming took 2 bases from V and 7 from J, leaving 6 bases between them. Germline loops: CDR1 SNHLY, CDR2 FYNNEI. The CDR3 loop spans 11 amino acids. Here the CDR3 reads CASSEIIEQYF. The CDR3 DNA sequence: TGTGCCAGCAGTGAAATCATAGAGCAGTACTTC. The whole variable domain, filled in from reference TRBV2 and TRBJ2-7, reads EPEVTQTPSHQVTQMGQEVILRCVPISNHLYFYWYRQILGQKVEFLVSFYNNEISEKSEIFDDQFSVERPDGSNFTLKIRSTKLEDSAMYFCASSEIIEQYFGPGTRLTVT.

This chain uses TRBV6-2 or TRBV6-3 with TRBJ2-7; tentatively, D is TRBD1 (6 bases). The CDR3 length is 17 residues. The germline CDR1 and CDR2 sequences are MNHEY and SVGEGT. The V end lost 0 bases, the J end lost 1 base, and 16 bases lay between the germline ends. The CDR3 bases are TGTGCCAGCAGTTACTCGGTTGTCAGGACAGCATCCTACGAGCAGTACTTC. Amino acid sequence: CASSYSVVRTASYEQYF.

As concerns this clonotype: A much larger clonotype is one base distant, so this may be a read error. The chain is built from TRBV7-9 and TRBJ1-4; a weak D match, TRBD1 (6 bases). Germline V gene data show CDR1 as SEHNR and CDR2 as FQNEAQ (reference sequence). This CDR3 is built from 13 residues. V lost 6 bases, J lost 8 bases, and 13 bases lay in between. The CDR3 loop reads CASRTPGTEKLFF. The CDR3 coding sequence is TGTGCCAGCAGAACGCCCGGGACAGAAAAACTGTTTTTT.